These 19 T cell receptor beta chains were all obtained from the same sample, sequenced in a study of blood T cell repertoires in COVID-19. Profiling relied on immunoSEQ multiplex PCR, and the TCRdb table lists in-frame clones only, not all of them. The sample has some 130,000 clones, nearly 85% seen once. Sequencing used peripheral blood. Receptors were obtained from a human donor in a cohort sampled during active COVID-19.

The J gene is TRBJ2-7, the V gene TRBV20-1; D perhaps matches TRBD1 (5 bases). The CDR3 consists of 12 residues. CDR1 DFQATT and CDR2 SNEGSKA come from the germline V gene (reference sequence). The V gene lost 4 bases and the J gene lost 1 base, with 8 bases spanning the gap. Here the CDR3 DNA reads TGCAGTGCTATTGACAGTTCCTACGAGCAGTACTTC. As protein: CSAIDSSYEQYF.

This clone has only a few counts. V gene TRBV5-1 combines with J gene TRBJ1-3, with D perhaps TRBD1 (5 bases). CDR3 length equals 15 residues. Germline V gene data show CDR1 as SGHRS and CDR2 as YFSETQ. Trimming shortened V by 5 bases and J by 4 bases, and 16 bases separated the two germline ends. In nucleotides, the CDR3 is TGCGCCAGCAGTACCCAGGGTCTCGACGGAAACACCATATATTTT. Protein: CASSTQGLDGNTIYF.

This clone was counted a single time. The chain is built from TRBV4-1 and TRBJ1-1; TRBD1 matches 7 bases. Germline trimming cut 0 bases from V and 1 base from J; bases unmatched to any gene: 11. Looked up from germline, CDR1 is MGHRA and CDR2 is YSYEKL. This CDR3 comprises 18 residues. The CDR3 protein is CASSQDRGGREWNTEAFF. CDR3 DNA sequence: TGCGCCAGCAGCCAAGATCGAGGGGGCCGGGAATGGAACACTGAAGCTTTCTTT.

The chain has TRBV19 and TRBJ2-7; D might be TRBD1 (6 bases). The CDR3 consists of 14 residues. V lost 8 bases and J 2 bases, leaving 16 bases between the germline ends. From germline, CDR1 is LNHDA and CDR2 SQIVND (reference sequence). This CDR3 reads CASWGQDFTYEQYV. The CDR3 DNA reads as TGTGCCAGTTGGGGGCAGGACTTCACCTACGAGCAGTACGTC.

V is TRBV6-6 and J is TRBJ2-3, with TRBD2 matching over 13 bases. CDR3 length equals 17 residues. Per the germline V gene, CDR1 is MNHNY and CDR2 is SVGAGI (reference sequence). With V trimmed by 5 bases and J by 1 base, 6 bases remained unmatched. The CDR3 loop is CASSLTSGGPRTDTQYF. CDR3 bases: TGTGCCAGCAGTCTGACTAGCGGGGGGCCCCGCACAGATACGCAGTATTTT.

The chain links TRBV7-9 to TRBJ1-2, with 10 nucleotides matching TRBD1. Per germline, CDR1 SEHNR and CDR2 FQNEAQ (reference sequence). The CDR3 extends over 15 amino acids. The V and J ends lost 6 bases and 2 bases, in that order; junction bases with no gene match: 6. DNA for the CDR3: TGTGCCAGCAGTACCGGGACAGGGGCAAACTATGGCTACACCTTC. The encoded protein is CASSTGTGANYGYTF.

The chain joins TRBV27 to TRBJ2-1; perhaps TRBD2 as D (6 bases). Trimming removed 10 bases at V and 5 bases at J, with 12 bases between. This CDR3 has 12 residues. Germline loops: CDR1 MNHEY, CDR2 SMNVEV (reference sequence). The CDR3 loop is CATRRGNNEQFF. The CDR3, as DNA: TGTGCCACCCGCCGGGGGAACAATGAGCAGTTCTTC.

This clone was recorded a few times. The CDR3 region is CASSVQGAYGYTF. CDR3 sequence (DNA): TGTGCCAGCAGTGTCCAGGGGGCTTATGGCTACACCTTC. The V and J genes are TRBV2 and TRBJ1-2, with 8 positions matching TRBD1. The junction had 3 bases not matched to a gene; V was cut back by 4 bases and J by 5 bases. The CDR3 has 13 residues. Germline V CDR1 and CDR2: SNHLY, FYNNEI.

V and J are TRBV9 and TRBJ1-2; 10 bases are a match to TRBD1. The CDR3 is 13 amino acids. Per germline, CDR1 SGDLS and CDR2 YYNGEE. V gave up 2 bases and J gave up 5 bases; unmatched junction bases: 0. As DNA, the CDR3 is TGTGCCAGCAGCGTGGACAGGGGGTATGGCTACACCTTC. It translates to CASSVDRGYGYTF.

In nucleotides, the CDR3 is TGTGCCAGCAATTTTGGGGAGTCTAATTCACCCCTCCACTTT. It encodes CASNFGESNSPLHF. The chain recombines TRBV2 with TRBJ1-6; D unresolved. Trimming shortened V by 7 bases and J by 6 bases, and 13 bases separated the two germline ends. The CDR3 totals 14 residues. CDR1 SNHLY and CDR2 FYNNEI come from the germline V gene.

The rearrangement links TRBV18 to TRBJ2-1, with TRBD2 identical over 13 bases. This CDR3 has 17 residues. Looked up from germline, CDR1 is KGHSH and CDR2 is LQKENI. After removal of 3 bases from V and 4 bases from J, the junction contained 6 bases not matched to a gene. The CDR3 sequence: CASSPSTSGGLYNEQFF. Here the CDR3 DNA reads TGTGCCAGCTCACCCTCGACTAGCGGGGGGTTATACAATGAGCAGTTCTTC.

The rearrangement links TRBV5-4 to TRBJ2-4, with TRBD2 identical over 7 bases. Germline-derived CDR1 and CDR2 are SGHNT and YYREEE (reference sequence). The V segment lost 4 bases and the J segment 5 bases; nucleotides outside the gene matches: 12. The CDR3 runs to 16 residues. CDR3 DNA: TGTGCCAGCAGCCCAAGGTCCGGGGAGGGGCAAAACATTCAGTACTTC. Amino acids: CASSPRSGEGQNIQYF.

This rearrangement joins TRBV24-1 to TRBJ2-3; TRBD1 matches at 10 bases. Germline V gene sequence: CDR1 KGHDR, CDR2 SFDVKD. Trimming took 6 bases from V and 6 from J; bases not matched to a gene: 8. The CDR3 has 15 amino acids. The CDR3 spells CATSTSGQGVDTQYF. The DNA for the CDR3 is TGTGCCACCAGTACGTCAGGACAGGGGGTTGATACGCAGTATTTT.

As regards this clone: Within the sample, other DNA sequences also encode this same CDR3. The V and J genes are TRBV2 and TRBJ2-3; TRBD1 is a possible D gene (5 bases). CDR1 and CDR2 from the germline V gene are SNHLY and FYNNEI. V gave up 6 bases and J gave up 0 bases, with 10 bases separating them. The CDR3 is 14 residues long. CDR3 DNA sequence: TGTGCCAGCAGAGACAGAACTAGCACAGATACGCAGTATTTT. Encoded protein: CASRDRTSTDTQYF.

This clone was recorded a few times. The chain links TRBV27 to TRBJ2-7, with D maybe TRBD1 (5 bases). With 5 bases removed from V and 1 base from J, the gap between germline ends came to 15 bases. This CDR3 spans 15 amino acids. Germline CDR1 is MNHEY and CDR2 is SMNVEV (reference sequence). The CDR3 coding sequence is TGTGCCAGCAGTCCCGCCGATAGGGGATCCTACGAGCAGTACTTC. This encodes CASSPADRGSYEQYF.

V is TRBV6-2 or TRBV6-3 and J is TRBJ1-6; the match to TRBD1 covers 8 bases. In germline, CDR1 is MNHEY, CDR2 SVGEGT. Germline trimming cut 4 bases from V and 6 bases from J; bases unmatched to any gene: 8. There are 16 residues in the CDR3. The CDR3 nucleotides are TGTGCCAGCAGTTCCACGGCAGGGGGCGGTAATTCACCCCTCCACTTT. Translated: CASSSTAGGGNSPLHF.

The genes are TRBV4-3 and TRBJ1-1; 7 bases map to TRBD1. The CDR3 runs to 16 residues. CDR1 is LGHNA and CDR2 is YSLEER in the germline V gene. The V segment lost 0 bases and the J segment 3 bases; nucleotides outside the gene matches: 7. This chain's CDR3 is CASSQDLRGPYTEAFF. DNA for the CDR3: TGCGCCAGCAGCCAAGATCTTAGGGGGCCCTACACTGAAGCTTTCTTT.

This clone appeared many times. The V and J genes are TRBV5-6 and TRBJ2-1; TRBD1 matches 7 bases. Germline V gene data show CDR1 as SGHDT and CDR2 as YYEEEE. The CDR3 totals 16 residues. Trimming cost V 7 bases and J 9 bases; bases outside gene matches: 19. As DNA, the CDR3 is TGTGCCAGCCGACTTAGGGGGCGACATCTAGGGCTTGAGCAGTTCTTC. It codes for CASRLRGRHLGLEQFF.

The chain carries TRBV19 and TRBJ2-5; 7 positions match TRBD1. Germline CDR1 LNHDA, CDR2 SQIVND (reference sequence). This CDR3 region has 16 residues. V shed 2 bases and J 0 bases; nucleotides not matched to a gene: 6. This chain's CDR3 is CASSIRQGWYQETQYF. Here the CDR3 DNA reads TGTGCCAGTAGTATAAGACAGGGATGGTACCAAGAGACCCAGTACTTC.